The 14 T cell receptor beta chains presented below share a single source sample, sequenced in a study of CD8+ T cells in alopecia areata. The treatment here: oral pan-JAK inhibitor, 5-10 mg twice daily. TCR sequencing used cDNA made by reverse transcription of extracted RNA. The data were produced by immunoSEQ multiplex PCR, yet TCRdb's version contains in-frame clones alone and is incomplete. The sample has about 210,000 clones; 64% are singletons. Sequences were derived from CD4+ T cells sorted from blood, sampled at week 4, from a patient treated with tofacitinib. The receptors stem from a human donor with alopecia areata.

The CDR3 protein is CASRDRETQYF. DNA of the CDR3: TGTGCCAGCAGGGACCGAGAGACCCAGTACTTC. The chain uses TRBV6-5 and TRBJ2-5; D is unclear. V was clipped by 6 bases and J by 4 bases, with 6 bases between them. Germline CDR1 reads MNHEY; CDR2 reads SVGAGI. The CDR3 is 11 residues long.

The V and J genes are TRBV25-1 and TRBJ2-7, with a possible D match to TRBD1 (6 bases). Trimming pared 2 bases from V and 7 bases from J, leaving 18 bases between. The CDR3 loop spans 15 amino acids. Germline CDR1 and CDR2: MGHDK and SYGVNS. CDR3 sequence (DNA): TGTGCCAGCAGTGAAGGGGTCCAGGGGCGAGGGGAGCAGTACTTC. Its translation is CASSEGVQGRGEQYF.

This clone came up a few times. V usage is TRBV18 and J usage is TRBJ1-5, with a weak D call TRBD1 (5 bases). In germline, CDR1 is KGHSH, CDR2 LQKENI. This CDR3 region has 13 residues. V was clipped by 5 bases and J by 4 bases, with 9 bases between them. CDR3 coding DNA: TGTGCCAGCTCAAATGACAGAAATCAGCCCCAGCATTTT. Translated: CASSNDRNQPQHF.

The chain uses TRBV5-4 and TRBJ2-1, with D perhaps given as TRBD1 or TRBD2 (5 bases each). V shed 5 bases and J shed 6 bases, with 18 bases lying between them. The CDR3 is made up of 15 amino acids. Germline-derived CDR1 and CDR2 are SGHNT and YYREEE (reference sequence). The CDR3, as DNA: TGTGCCAGCAGACCCGGGGCTAGTCACGGCAATGAGCAGTTCTTC. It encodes CASRPGASHGNEQFF.

CDR3 loop: CAWSATGITGELFF. The CDR3 DNA reads TGTGCCTGGAGCGCGACAGGAATTACCGGGGAGCTGTTTTTT. This chain uses TRBV30 with TRBJ2-2, with a weak D call TRBD1 (6 bases). The length of the CDR3 is 14 residues. The germline CDR1 and CDR2 sequences are GTSNPN and SVGIG (reference sequence). V lost 3 bases and J lost 5, with 13 bases in between.

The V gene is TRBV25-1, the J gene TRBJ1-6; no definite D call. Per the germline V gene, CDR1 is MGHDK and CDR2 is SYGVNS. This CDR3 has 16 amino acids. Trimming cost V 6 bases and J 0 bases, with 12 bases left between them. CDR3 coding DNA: TGTGCCAGCAGGAAAGCACTCGGCTCCTATAATTCACCCCTCCACTTT. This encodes CASRKALGSYNSPLHF.

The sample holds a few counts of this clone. The CDR3 DNA reads as TGTGCCAGCAGCCCCATAAGGAGGCGCAGGGAGGGGACCTACGAGCAGTACTTC. Translation gives CASSPIRRRREGTYEQYF. This chain joins TRBV11-2 and TRBJ2-7; 7 bases line up with TRBD2. Germline V CDR1 and CDR2: SGHAT, FQNNGV. With V trimmed by 5 bases and J by 2 bases, 18 bases remained unmatched. The CDR3 runs to 18 residues. Together with reference TRBV11-2 and TRBJ2-7, the CDR3 gives the full variable domain: EAGVAQSPRYKIIEKRQSVAFWCNPISGHATLYWYQQILGQGPKLLIQFQNNGVVDDSQLPKDRFSAERLKGVDSTLKIQPAKLEDSAVYLCASSPIRRRREGTYEQYFGPGTRLTVT.

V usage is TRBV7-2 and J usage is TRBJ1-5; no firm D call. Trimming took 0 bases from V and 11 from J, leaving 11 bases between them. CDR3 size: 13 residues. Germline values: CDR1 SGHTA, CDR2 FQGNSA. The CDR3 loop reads CASSLAPDRSQHF. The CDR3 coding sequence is TGTGCCAGCAGCTTAGCGCCGGATCGCTCCCAGCATTTT.

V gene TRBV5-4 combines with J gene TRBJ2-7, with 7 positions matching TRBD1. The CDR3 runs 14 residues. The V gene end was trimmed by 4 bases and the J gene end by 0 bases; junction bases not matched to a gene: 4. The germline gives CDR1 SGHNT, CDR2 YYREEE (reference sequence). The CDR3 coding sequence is TGTGCCAGCAGCGCCAGGGACAGCTCCTACGAGCAGTACTTC. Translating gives CASSARDSSYEQYF.

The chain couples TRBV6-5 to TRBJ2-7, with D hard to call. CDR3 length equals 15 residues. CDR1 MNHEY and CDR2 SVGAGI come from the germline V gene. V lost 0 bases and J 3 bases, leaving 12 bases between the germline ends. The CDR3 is CASSYSIVGFYEQYF. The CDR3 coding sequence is TGTGCCAGCAGTTACTCGATCGTGGGGTTCTACGAGCAGTACTTC.

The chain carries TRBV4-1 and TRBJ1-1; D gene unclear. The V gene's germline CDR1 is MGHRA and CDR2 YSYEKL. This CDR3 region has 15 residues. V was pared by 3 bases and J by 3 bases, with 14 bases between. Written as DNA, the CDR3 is TGCGCCAGCAGCCAGTTGTTCGGACGGGACACTGAAGCTTTCTTT. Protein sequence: CASSQLFGRDTEAFF.

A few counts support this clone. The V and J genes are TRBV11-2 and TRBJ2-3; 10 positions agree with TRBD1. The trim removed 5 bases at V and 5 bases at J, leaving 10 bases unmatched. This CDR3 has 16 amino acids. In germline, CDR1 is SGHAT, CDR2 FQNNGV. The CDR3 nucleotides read TGTGCCAGCAGCGCCTGGACAGGGGGGGTAGGAGATACGCAGTATTTT. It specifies CASSAWTGGVGDTQYF. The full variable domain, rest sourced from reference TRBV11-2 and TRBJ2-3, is EAGVAQSPRYKIIEKRQSVAFWCNPISGHATLYWYQQILGQGPKLLIQFQNNGVVDDSQLPKDRFSAERLKGVDSTLKIQPAKLEDSAVYLCASSAWTGGVGDTQYFGPGTRLTVL.

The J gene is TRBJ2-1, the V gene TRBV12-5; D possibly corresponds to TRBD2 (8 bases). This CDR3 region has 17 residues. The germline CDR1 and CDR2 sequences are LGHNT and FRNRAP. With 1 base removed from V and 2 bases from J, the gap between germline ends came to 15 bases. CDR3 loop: CASGLDRGLGAYNEQFF. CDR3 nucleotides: TGTGCTAGTGGTTTGGACAGGGGACTAGGTGCCTACAATGAGCAGTTCTTC.

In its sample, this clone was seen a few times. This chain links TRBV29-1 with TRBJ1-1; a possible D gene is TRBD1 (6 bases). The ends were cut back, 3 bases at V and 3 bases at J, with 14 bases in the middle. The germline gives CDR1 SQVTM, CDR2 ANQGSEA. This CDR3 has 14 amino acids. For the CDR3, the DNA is TGCAGCGTTGAGAACAGGGCAAAGGACACTGAAGCTTTCTTT. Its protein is CSVENRAKDTEAFF.